The 9 T cell receptor beta chains listed next were all sequenced from one sample in a study of shared clonotypes between healthy human individuals. Libraries were prepared by immunoSEQ multiplex PCR; TCRdb keeps only in-frame clonotypes and omits some of them. The table lists approximately 810,000 clones, 90% to 95% of them singletons. Naive-designated CD8 cells lacked CD45RO, were positively enriched for CCR7, and omitted terminally differentiated effector memory CD45RA+ cells. Sequencing used naive CD8+ T cells sorted from blood. The receptor source for this set is a man aged 25-45 years in good health.

This chain links TRBV10-1 with TRBJ2-4; TRBD2 aligns across 8 bases. Per the germline V gene, CDR1 is WNHNN and CDR2 is SYGVQD (reference sequence). The CDR3 runs to 18 residues. Germline trimming cut 6 bases from V and 0 bases from J; bases unmatched to any gene: 13. This CDR3 is CASSFSGKSFLAKNIQYF. The DNA of the CDR3 is TGCGCCAGCAGCTTTAGCGGGAAATCATTTCTAGCCAAAAACATTCAGTACTTC.

This clone was seen just once. The chain links TRBV7-9 to TRBJ2-1; the match to TRBD2 covers 11 bases. The V segment lost 5 bases and the J segment 9 bases; nucleotides outside the gene matches: 9. CDR1 and CDR2 (germline): SEHNR, FQNEAQ (reference sequence). The CDR3 runs to 15 residues. Here the CDR3 reads CASSQLAGGPSEQFF. The CDR3 region has the DNA TGTGCCAGCAGCCAGTTAGCGGGAGGGCCGAGTGAGCAGTTCTTC.

This clone was counted only a few times. The sample contains more than one DNA sequence encoding this CDR3. This sequence joins TRBV7-9 and TRBJ2-1; no firm D call. The CDR3 spans 11 residues. Germline V CDR1 and CDR2: SEHNR, FQNEAQ (reference sequence). V lost 1 base to trimming and J lost 9 bases, with 4 bases between them. This chain's CDR3 is CASSLGTEQFF. DNA for the CDR3: TGTGCCAGCAGCTTAGGTACTGAGCAGTTCTTC.

The rearrangement joins TRBV7-9 to TRBJ2-2, with a tentative D call TRBD2 (6 bases). Germline values: CDR1 SEHNR, CDR2 FQNEAQ (reference sequence). V was pared by 5 bases and J by 15 bases, with 16 bases between. The CDR3 covers 12 residues. The DNA of the CDR3 is TGTGCCAGCAGCAGGGGACTGGGATGGTTGTTTTTT. Translating it yields CASSRGLGWLFF.

The gene calls are TRBV5-4 and TRBJ2-7, with TRBD1 identical over 7 bases. The V gene's germline CDR1 is SGHNT and CDR2 YYREEE (reference sequence). The CDR3 runs to 14 residues. Trimming at V came to 3 bases and at J to 0 bases, leaving 3 bases not matched to a gene. The CDR3 bases are TGTGCCAGCAGCTGGGACAGTAACTCCTACGAGCAGTACTTC. Encoded protein: CASSWDSNSYEQYF.

As for this clone: This CDR3 is also generated by other DNA sequences in the sample. V and J are TRBV7-9 and TRBJ2-7; D gene ambiguous. CDR3 length: 10 amino acids. Germline values: CDR1 SEHNR, CDR2 FQNEAQ (reference sequence). The V gene lost 1 base and the J gene lost 7 bases, with 2 bases spanning the gap. The CDR3 nucleotides read TGTGCCAGCAGCTTAGTGGAGCAGTACTTC. It encodes CASSLVEQYF.

V is TRBV28 and J is TRBJ2-2; D gene uncertain. The germline V and J ends were trimmed by 2 bases and 9 bases, with 13 bases remaining between them. The CDR3 length is 14 residues. Germline CDR1 reads MDHEN; CDR2 reads SYDVKM. CDR3 in amino acids: CASSLGSRRRELFF. CDR3 coding DNA: TGTGCCAGCAGTTTAGGGTCCCGTCGTAGGGAGCTGTTTTTT. Supplemented by reference TRBV28 and TRBJ2-2, the full variable domain reads DVKVTQSSRYLVKRTGEKVFLECVQDMDHENMFWYRQDPGLGLRLIYFSYDVKMKEKGDIPEGYSVSREKKERFSLILESASTNQTSMYLCASSLGSRRRELFFGEGSRLTVL.

The gene calls are TRBV7-9 and TRBJ2-1; D may be TRBD2 (6 bases). Germline V gene lookup returns CDR1 SEHNR and CDR2 FQNEAQ (reference sequence). The germline V and J ends were trimmed by 4 bases and 7 bases, with 14 bases remaining between them. The CDR3 consists of 14 residues. CDR3 bases: TGTGCCAGCAGCTCGGACCCTGGGGGGAATGAGCAGTTCTTC. As protein: CASSSDPGGNEQFF. The variable domain in full, with the rest retrieved from reference TRBV7-9 and TRBJ2-1, is DTGVSQNPRHKITKRGQNVTFRCDPISEHNRLYWYRQTLGQGPEFLTYFQNEAQLEKSRLLSDRFSAERPKGSFSTLEIQRTEQGDSAMYLCASSSDPGGNEQFFGPGTRLTVL.

J is TRBJ2-5 and V is TRBV11-2; 7 bases fit TRBD2. CDR1 SGHAT and CDR2 FQNNGV come from the germline V gene. V shed 2 bases and J 0 bases; nucleotides not matched to a gene: 3. The CDR3 loop spans 15 amino acids. DNA of the CDR3: TGTGCCAGCAGCTTACGAAGCGGGAACCAAGAGACCCAGTACTTC. Its translation: CASSLRSGNQETQYF.